Listed here are 21 T cell receptor beta chains from one sample, sequenced in a study of cytotoxic CD8 clonotypes in ibrutinib-treated CLL. Sequencing used immunoSEQ multiplex PCR; TCRdb keeps in-frame clones, though not all of them. The repertoire holds roughly 47,000 clones, about half seen once, with around a third in the top ten. The specimen was PBMCs, collected after 12 months of ibrutinib treatment. The receptors here all came from a human donor with chronic lymphocytic leukemia.

This clone appeared a few times. The V gene is TRBV7-2, the J gene TRBJ2-3; D possibly uses TRBD1 or TRBD2 (5 bases each). V dropped 5 bases and J dropped 1 base, with 13 bases sitting between them. The germline V gene has CDR1 SGHTA and CDR2 FQGNSA. CDR3 length: 15 residues. For the CDR3, the DNA is TGTGCCAGCAGCCAGGCCCTGGGGGGCACAGATACGCAGTATTTT. Protein sequence: CASSQALGGTDTQYF.

The CDR3 coding sequence is TGTGCCAGCAGTTACACTGAAGCTTTCTTT. This encodes CASSYTEAFF. The chain links TRBV28 to TRBJ1-1; no definite D call. Trimming took off 4 bases at V and 3 bases at J, with 0 bases between the two ends. There are 10 residues in the CDR3. Germline assignment: CDR1 MDHEN and CDR2 SYDVKM.

This clone was detected a few times. The V and J genes are TRBV5-1 and TRBJ2-1; a possible D gene is TRBD1 (6 bases). CDR3 size: 14 residues. Germline lookup yields CDR1 SGHRS and CDR2 YFSETQ. Trimming shortened V by 2 bases and J by 5 bases, and 11 bases separated the two germline ends. This CDR3 is CASSFQGLNNEQFF. The CDR3 DNA is TGCGCCAGCAGCTTTCAGGGGCTCAACAATGAGCAGTTCTTC.

V usage is TRBV11-1 and J usage is TRBJ1-1; D is uncertain. Trimming stripped 3 bases from V and 1 base from J, with 18 bases between. Germline loops: CDR1 SGHAT, CDR2 FQDESV (reference sequence). The CDR3 is 17 amino acids. CDR3 sequence: CASSFPNMVSWNTEAFF. The CDR3 region has the DNA TGTGCCAGCAGCTTCCCAAACATGGTCTCATGGAACACTGAAGCTTTCTTT.

This clone was observed once. This chain joins TRBV7-2 and TRBJ1-3; D possibly corresponds to TRBD1 (5 bases). The CDR3 spans 15 residues. V was shortened by 5 bases and J by 0 bases, with 11 bases between the two germline ends. Looked up from germline, CDR1 is SGHTA and CDR2 is FQGNSA. CDR3 bases: TGTGCCAGCAGCCCCGGGGGGGGCTCTGGAAACACCATATATTTT. Amino acids: CASSPGGGSGNTIYF.

The genes are TRBV5-1 and TRBJ1-2, with D possibly matching TRBD1 (5 bases). CDR3 length: 15 amino acids. Germline assignment: CDR1 SGHRS and CDR2 YFSETQ. Between the trimmed V and J ends, which lost 1 base and 2 bases, there was a span of 12 bases. This CDR3 is CASSLRGDLNYGYTF. The CDR3 nucleotides are TGCGCCAGCAGCTTGAGAGGGGACCTCAACTATGGCTACACCTTC.

The V call is TRBV29-1, the J call TRBJ2-3; D may match TRBD1 or TRBD2 (5 bases each). Germline assignment: CDR1 SQVTM and CDR2 ANQGSEA. The V end lost 7 bases, the J end lost 4 bases, and 15 bases lay between the germline ends. The CDR3 runs 13 residues. The CDR3 nucleotides are TGCAGCGCTGGACAAATGGGACCAGATACGCAGTATTTT. Protein product: CSAGQMGPDTQYF.

V and J are TRBV11-2 and TRBJ2-2, with a weak D call TRBD2 (6 bases). The CDR3 has 16 residues. The V gene's germline CDR1 is SGHAT and CDR2 FQNNGV. Trimming left V 3 bases short and J 7 bases short, with 18 bases between. The DNA of the CDR3 is TGTGCCAGCAGCTTCTTTCCCGGGAGTTACGTCGGGGAGCTGTTTTTT. Its protein product is CASSFFPGSYVGELFF.

The chain links TRBV19 to TRBJ1-3; D remains ambiguous. V dropped 8 bases and J dropped 0 bases, with 11 bases sitting between them. This CDR3 is 14 amino acids long. CDR1 and CDR2 from the germline V gene are LNHDA and SQIVND (reference sequence). CDR3 DNA sequence: TGTGCCAGTGGACGGGAGGTCTCTGGAAACACCATATATTTT. The encoded protein is CASGREVSGNTIYF.

Concerning this clone itself: This same CDR3 is encoded by further DNA sequences in the sample. The chain carries TRBV29-1 and TRBJ2-1, with D unresolved. The CDR3 loop spans 10 amino acids. Per germline, CDR1 SQVTM and CDR2 ANQGSEA. Trimming removed 4 bases at V and 6 bases at J, with 4 bases between. The DNA of the CDR3 is TGCAGCGTTGTTGCCAATGAGCAGTTCTTC. The encoded protein is CSVVANEQFF.

The chain carries TRBV11-2 and TRBJ1-5; TRBD1 matches 7 bases. The CDR3 has 14 amino acids. Germline lookup yields CDR1 SGHAT and CDR2 FQNNGV. V was clipped by 5 bases and J by 5 bases; unmatched bases: 6. The CDR3 spells CASSLQGTDQPQHF. Written as DNA, the CDR3 is TGTGCCAGCAGCCTACAGGGGACAGATCAGCCCCAGCATTTT.

To note about this clone: A junction end diverges from the germline sequence, so it may reflect a read error. The chain employs TRBV7-7 and TRBJ2-3, with a weak D call TRBD2 (6 bases). This CDR3 spans 15 amino acids. From germline, CDR1 is SSHAT and CDR2 FNYEAQ (reference sequence). CDR3 in amino acids: CASSLGGEYTDTQYF. CDR3 in DNA: TGTGCTAGCAGCTTGGGCGGGGAGTACACAGATACGCAGTATTTT.

In nucleotides, the CDR3 is TGCGCCAGCAGCTCGGGACAGCCTAATGAAAAACTGTTTTTT. Protein sequence: CASSSGQPNEKLFF. The V and J genes are TRBV5-1 and TRBJ1-4, with 7 positions matching TRBD1. The J segment lost 3 bases and the V segment lost 3 bases, leaving 2 bases of the junction unmatched. Germline loops: CDR1 SGHRS, CDR2 YFSETQ. The CDR3 has 14 residues.

The chain uses TRBV29-1 and TRBJ2-5; TRBD2 might be the D (6 bases). Trimming pared 3 bases from V and 0 bases from J, leaving 23 bases between. This CDR3 is built from 18 residues. From germline, CDR1 is SQVTM and CDR2 ANQGSEA. CDR3 coding DNA: TGCAGCGTTGAGGAGGGGACCTTTGGAACCCAGTACCAAGAGACCCAGTACTTC. This codes for CSVEEGTFGTQYQETQYF. The full variable domain, with the rest looked up from reference TRBV29-1 and TRBJ2-5, is SAVISQKPSRDICQRGTSLTIQCQVDSQVTMMFWYRQQPGQSLTLIATANQGSEATYESGFVIDKFPISRPNLTFSTLTVSNMSPEDSSIYLCSVEEGTFGTQYQETQYFGPGTRLLVL.

This clone appeared many times. CDR3 DNA sequence: TGTGCCTGGTCTAGGGGTCCCAATGAAAAACTGTTTTTT. This gives the protein CAWSRGPNEKLFF. This chain connects TRBV30 to TRBJ1-4, with D possibly matching TRBD1 (5 bases). CDR3 length: 13 amino acids. V lost 5 bases, J lost 5 bases, and 12 bases lay in between. Per germline, CDR1 GTSNPN and CDR2 SVGIG (reference sequence).

In this sample, this clone turned up a few times. This chain uses TRBV27 with TRBJ1-1, with D unresolved. CDR1 is MNHEY and CDR2 is SMNVEV in the germline V gene (reference sequence). The CDR3 contains 13 residues. V lost 0 bases and J lost 9, with 11 bases in between. The CDR3 here is CASSLSTVTQAFF. CDR3 in DNA: TGTGCCAGCAGTTTATCCACAGTGACCCAAGCTTTCTTT.

J is TRBJ1-5 and V is TRBV19, with D possibly matching TRBD1 (5 bases). The CDR3 loop spans 15 amino acids. The germline V gene encodes CDR1 LNHDA and CDR2 SQIVND (reference sequence). Between the trimmed V and J ends, which lost 6 bases and 0 bases, there was a span of 12 bases. CDR3 residues: CASSLTAYSNQPQHF. As DNA, the CDR3 is TGTGCCAGTAGCCTGACAGCCTATAGCAATCAGCCCCAGCATTTT.

J is TRBJ2-7 and V is TRBV7-2; 8 positions match TRBD2. The germline gives CDR1 SGHTA, CDR2 FQGNSA. With V trimmed by 4 bases and J by 4 bases, 6 bases remained unmatched. The CDR3 extends over 14 amino acids. CDR3 DNA sequence: TGTGCCAGCAGCTCGAGGACTAGCAGTTACGAGCAGTACTTC. Encoded protein: CASSSRTSSYEQYF.

The V gene is TRBV5-6, the J gene TRBJ1-5; D ambiguous. The CDR3 is 12 residues long. Germline V gene data show CDR1 as SGHDT and CDR2 as YYEEEE. Trimming stripped 9 bases from V and 0 bases from J, with 7 bases between. The CDR3 DNA sequence: TGTGCCAAGGAGTTTAGCAATCAGCCCCAGCATTTT. It codes for CAKEFSNQPQHF.

Here the CDR3 reads CASSTDNYEQYF. As DNA, the CDR3 is TGTGCCAGCAGTACGGACAACTACGAGCAGTACTTC. The rearrangement links TRBV6-5 to TRBJ2-7, with a weak D call TRBD1 (5 bases). Trimming removed 5 bases from V and 3 bases from J, with 8 bases in between. The CDR3 loop spans 12 amino acids. The V gene's germline CDR1 is MNHEY and CDR2 SVGAGI.

The CDR3 DNA reads TGTGCCAGCATCGGGCACAGGCTATATCAGCCCCAGCATTTT. Translated: CASIGHRLYQPQHF. The V gene is TRBV16, the J gene TRBJ1-5, with a possible D match to TRBD1 (5 bases). The V end lost 7 bases, the J end lost 5 bases, and 15 bases lay between the germline ends. Germline V gene data show CDR1 as KGHSY and CDR2 as FQNENV. The CDR3 runs 14 residues.